Listed below are T cell receptor beta chains from one sample, sequenced in a study of OX40 agonist ivuxolimab in advanced cancers. Using immunoSEQ multiplex PCR, the repertoire was profiled, and TCRdb retains in-frame clones only, with some absent. Of about 50,000 clones in the sample, 82% are singletons; the top ten hold less than 2%. Sequences were derived from CD4+ or CD8+ T cells sorted from blood, sampled in a trial of the OX40 agonist ivuxolimab. Receptor source: an adult with an advanced solid tumor such as melanoma, head and neck, liver or kidney cancer. CDR3s include the opening cysteine and the closing phenylalanine or tryptophan. A D gene is named only where the DNA matches it firmly. Part of the rows lack a size; the others show once, few, many or a class for expanded clones.

V: TRBV29-1
J: TRBJ1-2
size: NA
D: NA
CDR3: CSVEDMAGSYGYTF
DNA: TGCAGCGTTGAAGATATGGCTGGGAGCTATGGCTACACCTTC

V: TRBV19
J: TRBJ1-1
size: NA
D: NA
CDR3: CASSPLGRIPTEAFF
DNA: TGTGCCAGTAGTCCTTTGGGACGCATACCCACTGAAGCTTTCTTT

V: TRBV11-1
J: TRBJ2-1
size: NA
D: TRBD1
CDR3: CASSLTGGINEQFF
DNA: TGTGCCAGCAGCTTGACAGGGGGCATCAATGAGCAGTTCTTC

V: TRBV7-2
J: TRBJ1-1
size: NA
D: TRBD1
CDR3: CASSTYQGAEAFF
DNA: TGTGCCAGCAGCACGTATCAGGGGGCTGAAGCTTTCTTT

V: TRBV5-8
J: TRBJ1-2
size: few
D: NA
CDR3: CASSSGLRVGDRYGYTF
DNA: TGTGCCAGCAGCTCCGGCCTGAGGGTGGGAGACCGCTATGGCTACACCTTC

V: TRBV11-2
J: TRBJ2-7
size: NA
D: TRBD1
CDR3: CASSLIETGGEQYF
DNA: TGTGCCAGCAGCTTAATTGAGACAGGGGGCGAGCAGTACTTC

V: TRBV2
J: TRBJ1-6
size: NA
D: NA
CDR3: CASSEWTPSSYNSPLHF
DNA: TGTGCCAGCAGTGAATGGACACCGAGCTCCTATAATTCACCCCTCCACTTT

V: TRBV11-2
J: TRBJ2-7
size: few
D: TRBD2
CDR3: CASSSTSGGTTQYF
DNA: TGTGCCAGCAGCTCGACTAGCGGGGGGACTACGCAGTACTTC

V: TRBV9
J: TRBJ2-1
size: NA
D: TRBD2
CDR3: CASSVAKPTSGGANEQFF
DNA: TGTGCCAGCAGCGTAGCTAAACCGACTAGCGGGGGGGCGAATGAGCAGTTCTTC

V: TRBV7-9
J: TRBJ1-5
size: NA
D: NA
CDR3: CASSLEATAGSQPQHF
DNA: TGTGCCAGCAGCTTAGAGGCGACAGCAGGGAGTCAGCCCCAGCATTTT

V: TRBV25-1
J: TRBJ1-5
size: NA
D: NA
CDR3: CASSVNSNQPQHF
DNA: TGTGCCAGCAGTGTCAATAGCAATCAGCCCCAGCATTTT

V: TRBV9
J: TRBJ2-3
size: NA
D: TRBD2
CDR3: CASSVGGTYTQYF
DNA: TGTGCCAGCAGCGTGGGAGGGACTTATACGCAGTATTTT

V: TRBV5-1
J: TRBJ2-2
size: medium-sized
D: TRBD2
CDR3: CATTTSGAMNTGELFF
DNA: TGCGCCACCACGACTAGCGGGGCTATGAACACCGGGGAGCTGTTTTTT

V: TRBV19
J: TRBJ1-3
size: NA
D: TRBD1
CDR3: CASSQGQGGGNTIYF
DNA: TGTGCCAGTAGCCAGGGACAGGGAGGAGGAAACACCATATATTTT

V: TRBV15
J: TRBJ1-2
size: once
D: NA
CDR3: CATSHNYGYTF
DNA: TGTGCCACCAGTCACAACTATGGCTACACCTTC

V: TRBV11-2
J: TRBJ2-2
size: NA
D: NA
CDR3: CASSLGAAGANTGELFF
DNA: TGTGCCAGCAGCTTAGGGGCGGCAGGGGCGAACACCGGGGAGCTGTTTTTT